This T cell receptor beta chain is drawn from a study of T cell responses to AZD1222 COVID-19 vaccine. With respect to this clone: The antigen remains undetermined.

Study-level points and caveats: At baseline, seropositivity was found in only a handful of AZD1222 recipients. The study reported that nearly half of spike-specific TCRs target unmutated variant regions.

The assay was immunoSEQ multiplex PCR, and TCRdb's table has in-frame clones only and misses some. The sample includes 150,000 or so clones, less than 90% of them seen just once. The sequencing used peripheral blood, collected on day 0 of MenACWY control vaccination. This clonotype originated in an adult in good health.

The CDR3 DNA reads TGTGCCAGCAGTGAGGGGCAGCCCTATAATTCACCCCTCCACTTT. Its translation is CASSEGQPYNSPLHF. This chain connects TRBV2 to TRBJ1-6, with TRBD1 as a possible D gene (5 bases). Germline V lookup: CDR1 SNHLY, CDR2 FYNNEI. The CDR3 runs to 15 residues. V was clipped by 3 bases and J by 2 bases, with 8 bases between them.